Included here is one T cell receptor (beta chain) sequence, with context. The antigen it binds to is not known. No per-base quality is available; no much larger clone lies one base away. Enrolling through a virtual design, the prospective study's participants ranged in age from roughly 18 to 89 years and lived across roughly 23 United States geographic areas. In the prospective study, cohorts were assigned on the basis of participant-reported clinical history obtained from a screening survey and a study questionnaire. ImmuneRACE Cohort 3 recovered participants were defined by two consecutive negative NP/OP PCR tests, healthcare professional clearance, or symptom resolution. In the prospective study, mobile phlebotomists collected whole blood, serum and a nasopharyngeal or oropharyngeal swab from each participant. Over a roughly 2-month period, participants in the prospective study had the option of providing additional blood draws and questionnaires. Prospective study blood samples were shipped either frozen or at room temperature before DNA extraction.

This specimen belongs to a study of blood T cell repertoires in COVID-19 (dated by TCRdb to the early 2020s). For the wider study: The collaborator samples originated in the United States, Italy and Spain and spanned the acute and convalescent phases of COVID-19. The prospective study material was composed of cDNA or gDNA derived from T cells, B-cell-depleted T cells, or PBMCs. Deeply sampled blood TCRbeta repertoires from subjects exposed to, actively infected with, or recovered from COVID-19 were included in the dataset. The repertoires were made available in a free public database intended to serve as a resource for research on the immune response to SARS-CoV-2. The samples were drawn from two sources: the first 160 participants of the ongoing ImmuneRACE study, and 1,254 subjects contributed by 6 global collaborators. Nearly every sample came with metadata listing a de-identified subject ID, COVID-19 status, age in years and sex. Where available, HLA class I and class II types were obtained from metadata supplied by the sample provider rather than from assay-based typing.

The investigation overall reported the following: How much clinical and demographic metadata was included differed by source and by participant, and the metadata was provided uncurated.

The germline V gene (reference sequence) sets CDR1 to LNHDA and CDR2 to SQIVND. V is cut back by 1 base and J by 4 bases, with 3 bases in the junction unmatched. Measured from the cysteine to the phenylalanine, the CDR3 is 15 residues long. The DNA shown is the 45-base CDR3, in frame from base 1. The immunoSEQ Assay, a bias-controlled multiplex PCR, was used to amplify TCRbeta CDR3 regions from genomic DNA. As for how the authors treated the data: Within the assay, amplification of reference gene primers was used to estimate how many nucleated cells each sample contained. To quantify the absolute abundance of each unique TCRbeta CDR3 rearrangement, sequence reads were collapsed and filtered. For each sample, productive Simpson clonality was calculated by taking the square root of Simpson's diversity index across productive rearrangements. TCRdb stores this immuneACCESS table with in-frame sequences only. Part of the clones is absent; in the studies checked, under half of the shortfall reflects unresolved V genes, and no reason is known for the rest. For V, J and clone size, that table is used; D and trimming come from the DNA. The sample table contains over 200,000 clones; only one count was recorded for 84% of them. The leading ten clones occupy around 2% of the sample.

The origin of this receptor is a man in his 60s who had recovered from COVID-19. Sequenced sample: PBMCs or T cells enriched from blood (not recorded which). The V and J genes are TRBV19 and TRBJ1-2; 10 middle bases align to TRBD1. The CDR3 region reads CASSIVGQGGYGYTF. The DNA sequence is TGTGCCAGTAGTATAGTTGGACAGGGGGGCTATGGCTACACCTTC.